The 25 T cell receptor beta chains listed next were all sequenced from one sample in a study of PD-1 blockade in classical Hodgkin lymphoma. TCRdb keeps only in-frame clones here, not all; method: immunoSEQ multiplex PCR. Among tens of thousands of clones listed, 78% were seen once. Each patient's relapse followed autologous stem cell transplantation, and brentuximab vedotin exposure varied. The sample was peripheral blood mononuclear cells (PBMCs), taken at baseline. The receptor set was obtained from a human donor with classical Hodgkin lymphoma.

This clone was counted between two and nine times. The sample holds other DNA sequences that translate to the same CDR3. This chain uses TRBV29-1 with TRBJ2-5; no firm D call. V lost 2 bases to trimming and J lost 5 bases, with 6 bases between them. The CDR3 has 11 amino acids. The germline V gene has CDR1 SQVTM and CDR2 ANQGSEA. The CDR3 bases are TGCAGCGTTGAACTCGGGGAGACCCAGTACTTC. This sequence encodes CSVELGETQYF.

This chain joins TRBV9 and TRBJ2-3; D possibly corresponds to TRBD1 (6 bases). The germline V and J ends were trimmed by 4 bases and 1 base, with 16 bases remaining between them. The CDR3 is 16 amino acids. The germline V gene encodes CDR1 SGDLS and CDR2 YYNGEE. As DNA, the CDR3 is TGTGCCAGCAGCCCACTGCCGGACAGAGGCACAGATACGCAGTATTTT. The encoded protein is CASSPLPDRGTDTQYF.

This chain joins TRBV4-1 and TRBJ2-2, with 11 bases identical to TRBD1. V was pared by 5 bases and J by 6 bases, with 5 bases of the junction left unmatched. Germline V gene lookup returns CDR1 MGHRA and CDR2 YSYEKL. CDR3 length: 15 residues. CDR3 DNA: TGCGCCAGCAGCTACCCGGGACAGGGGGCCGGGGAGCTGTTTTTT. Amino acid sequence: CASSYPGQGAGELFF.

The V and J genes are TRBV7-9 and TRBJ1-4; 8 bases agree with TRBD1. This CDR3 contains 14 residues. The J segment lost 7 bases and the V segment lost 4 bases, leaving 5 bases of the junction unmatched. Germline assignment: CDR1 SEHNR and CDR2 FQNEAQ (reference sequence). In DNA, the CDR3 is TGTGCCAGCAGCTCGGACAGGGCGGGTGAAAAACTGTTTTTT. The encoded protein is CASSSDRAGEKLFF. Drawing the rest from reference TRBV7-9 and TRBJ1-4, the complete variable domain is DTGVSQNPRHKITKRGQNVTFRCDPISEHNRLYWYRQTLGQGPEFLTYFQNEAQLEKSRLLSDRFSAERPKGSFSTLEIQRTEQGDSAMYLCASSSDRAGEKLFFGSGTQLSVL.

The chain is built from TRBV7-2 and TRBJ2-5; TRBD2 matches 11 bases. V was pared by 5 bases and J by 5 bases, with 13 bases of the junction left unmatched. CDR3 size: 17 residues. Germline V gene data show CDR1 as SGHTA and CDR2 as FQGNSA. This chain's CDR3 is CASSPTFSGGAGETQYF. The CDR3 DNA sequence: TGTGCCAGCAGCCCCACGTTTAGCGGGGGGGCAGGGGAGACCCAGTACTTC.

This clone has more than one count but fewer than ten. The chain has TRBV9 and TRBJ1-5, with D unclear. Germline values: CDR1 SGDLS, CDR2 YYNGEE. The CDR3 totals 14 residues. V lost 0 bases and J lost 7, with 11 bases in between. CDR3 in DNA: TGTGCCAGCAGCGTAGATCCAGTTAGCCAGCCCCAGCATTTT. Protein product: CASSVDPVSQPQHF.

The J gene is TRBJ2-7, the V gene TRBV11-3; D perhaps matches TRBD2 (5 bases). V was shortened by 1 base and J by 5 bases, with 12 bases between the two germline ends. Germline assignment: CDR1 SGHNT and CDR2 YENEEA. This CDR3 has 14 amino acids. CDR3 sequence reads: CASSLANGVHEQYF. The CDR3 DNA sequence: TGTGCCAGCAGCTTAGCCAACGGGGTGCACGAGCAGTACTTC.

The genes are TRBV18 and TRBJ2-1; 7 nucleotides match TRBD1. Trimming removed 1 base from V and 13 bases from J; junction bases left unmatched: 7. Looked up from germline, CDR1 is KGHSH and CDR2 is LQKENI. This CDR3 is 13 amino acids long. The CDR3 spells CASSPRLEGAQFF. The CDR3 nucleotides read TGTGCCAGCTCACCACGGCTTGAGGGGGCTCAGTTCTTC.

This clone was found a few times. The genes are TRBV5-1 and TRBJ2-4; possible D gene TRBD2, 5 bases. Germline assignment: CDR1 SGHRS and CDR2 YFSETQ. This CDR3 has 14 amino acids. Trimming removed 0 bases at V and 8 bases at J, with 12 bases between. CDR3 sequence reads: CASSLDGERDIQYF. The CDR3 nucleotides read TGCGCCAGCAGCTTGGATGGGGAGAGGGACATTCAGTACTTC.

Here the CDR3 DNA reads TGTGCCAGCAGCTCCTGGGACAGGGGCGATCAGCCCCAGCATTTT. It encodes CASSSWDRGDQPQHF. The V and J genes are TRBV7-9 and TRBJ1-5, with 10 bases lining up with TRBD1. Germline lookup yields CDR1 SEHNR and CDR2 FQNEAQ (reference sequence). The CDR3 is made up of 15 amino acids. After removal of 4 bases from V and 5 bases from J, the junction contained 5 bases not matched to a gene.

The genes are TRBV9 and TRBJ1-2, with TRBD1 identical over 10 bases. The V segment lost 3 bases and the J segment 8 bases; nucleotides outside the gene matches: 7. The germline CDR1 and CDR2 sequences are SGDLS and YYNGEE. CDR3 size: 14 residues. CDR3: CASSARDRGDGYTF. The CDR3 nucleotides read TGTGCCAGCAGCGCCCGGGACAGGGGCGACGGCTACACCTTC.

This clone appeared a single time. The chain employs TRBV29-1 and TRBJ2-2; D call uncertain. CDR3 length equals 15 residues. From germline, CDR1 is SQVTM and CDR2 ANQGSEA. The V and J ends lost 6 bases and 5 bases respectively, with 19 bases between them. In DNA form, the CDR3 reads TGCAGCGTCAAGCGACCAGGCCAAGAGACCGGGGAGCTGTTTTTT. Translating gives CSVKRPGQETGELFF.

This clone was counted only a few times. The chain couples TRBV9 to TRBJ2-5; TRBD2 agrees at 13 bases. CDR1 is SGDLS and CDR2 is YYNGEE in the germline V gene. Trimming cost V 4 bases and J 0 bases; bases outside gene matches: 3. The CDR3 extends over 16 amino acids. The CDR3 sequence: CASSTGTSGDQETQYF. The CDR3 DNA reads TGTGCCAGCAGCACCGGGACTAGCGGGGACCAAGAGACCCAGTACTTC.

The gene calls are TRBV10-3 and TRBJ2-4; the match to TRBD1 covers 9 bases. Germline V gene data show CDR1 as ENHRY and CDR2 as SYGVKD. CDR3 length: 14 residues. J was trimmed by 8 bases and V by 3 bases; bases with no gene match: 5. The CDR3 is CAISEDRGLDIQYF. Written as DNA, the CDR3 is TGTGCCATCAGTGAAGACAGGGGGTTAGACATTCAGTACTTC.

The chain couples TRBV19 to TRBJ2-3; 8 bases are shared with TRBD2. V dropped 1 base and J dropped 2; count of bases not matched to a gene: 5. Germline V gene lookup returns CDR1 LNHDA and CDR2 SQIVND (reference sequence). The CDR3 extends over 16 amino acids. The CDR3 sequence: CASSIVGGGITDTQYF. In DNA, the CDR3 is TGTGCCAGTAGTATAGTTGGCGGGGGGATCACAGATACGCAGTATTTT. Variable domain in full (rest from reference TRBV19 and TRBJ2-3): DGGITQSPKYLFRKEGQNVTLSCEQNLNHDAMYWYRQDPGQGLRLIYYSQIVNDFQKGDIAEGYSVSREKKESFPLTVTSAQKNPTAFYLCASSIVGGGITDTQYFGPGTRLTVL.

The CDR3 protein is CASTLGEGNGNTIYF. The CDR3 DNA is TGTGCCAGCACCCTGGGGGAAGGGAATGGAAACACCATATATTTT. The chain uses TRBV7-2 and TRBJ1-3; tentatively, D is TRBD1 (5 bases). CDR3 length: 15 residues. Germline V gives CDR1 SGHTA, CDR2 FQGNSA. V lost 7 bases to trimming and J lost 3 bases, with 16 bases between them.

The chain uses TRBV6-5 and TRBJ1-5; D might be TRBD1 (5 bases). Germline V gene lookup returns CDR1 MNHEY and CDR2 SVGAGI. V was trimmed by 5 bases and J by 6 bases, leaving 17 bases between them. This CDR3 is built from 15 residues. The CDR3: CASSPNRDRLQPQHF. The CDR3 nucleotides read TGTGCCAGCAGTCCGAACCGGGACCGCCTTCAGCCCCAGCATTTT.

The chain has TRBV5-6 and TRBJ1-2, with D unresolved. This CDR3 has 15 residues. The germline gives CDR1 SGHDT, CDR2 YYEEEE. V shed 0 bases and J shed 5 bases, with 14 bases lying between them. The CDR3 spells CASSLAAGFIYGYTF. In nucleotides, the CDR3 is TGTGCCAGCAGCTTGGCGGCGGGGTTCATTTATGGCTACACCTTC.

The chain employs TRBV2 and TRBJ2-7; 7 bases match TRBD1. Germline V gene data show CDR1 as SNHLY and CDR2 as FYNNEI. Unmatched junction bases numbered 8, after V lost 3 bases and J lost 0 bases. The CDR3 covers 16 residues. The CDR3 loop reads CASSDPTGLSSYEQYF. As DNA, the CDR3 is TGTGCCAGCAGTGACCCGACAGGGTTGAGCTCCTACGAGCAGTACTTC.

The table lists this clone with a count of one. This chain connects TRBV6-1 to TRBJ2-3; D ambiguous. CDR1 MNHNS and CDR2 SASEGT come from the germline V gene. Trimming removed 2 bases at V and 1 base at J, with 13 bases between. The CDR3 extends over 16 amino acids. The CDR3 protein is CASSETEFPRTDTQYF. For the CDR3, the DNA is TGTGCCAGCAGTGAAACTGAATTCCCACGCACAGATACGCAGTATTTT.

The J gene is TRBJ1-4, the V gene TRBV6-5, with a possible D match to TRBD1 (6 bases). Deletions cut 6 bases from V and 3 bases from J, with 8 bases between. This CDR3 is built from 13 residues. Germline values: CDR1 MNHEY, CDR2 SVGAGI. The DNA for the CDR3 is TGTGCCAGCAGCTGGACAGCTAATGAAAAACTGTTTTTT. This gives the protein CASSWTANEKLFF.

The CDR3 sequence: CASSLVEAGELFF. The CDR3 DNA reads TGTGCCAGCAGCTTAGTCGAGGCCGGGGAGCTGTTTTTT. This sequence joins TRBV7-3 and TRBJ2-2; D not resolved. The CDR3 is made up of 13 amino acids. CDR1 is SGHTA, CDR2 FQGTGA, per germline. With 2 bases removed from V and 6 bases from J, the gap between germline ends came to 7 bases.

The V call is TRBV2, the J call TRBJ2-5; D is unclear. Trimming shortened V by 4 bases and J by 2 bases, and 5 bases separated the two germline ends. Germline CDR1 is SNHLY and CDR2 is FYNNEI. CDR3 length equals 12 residues. The CDR3 DNA follows: TGTGCCAGCAGTGTTCAACAAGAGACCCAGTACTTC. Residues: CASSVQQETQYF.

The J gene is TRBJ2-5, the V gene TRBV4-1; D perhaps matches TRBD1 (5 bases). Germline V CDR1 and CDR2: MGHRA, YSYEKL. There are 16 residues in the CDR3. Trimming took 0 bases from V and 1 from J, leaving 12 bases between them. CDR3 sequence (DNA): TGCGCCAGCAGCCAAGATTTGGCCAGGGCCCAAGAGACCCAGTACTTC. Translation: CASSQDLARAQETQYF.

This clone was recorded a few times. The rearrangement joins TRBV6-4 to TRBJ1-5, with TRBD1 matching over 8 bases. CDR1 and CDR2 from the germline V gene are MRHNA and SNTAGT. The CDR3 is made up of 13 amino acids. With 3 bases clipped from V and 7 bases from J, the junction kept 2 bases outside the gene matches. In DNA form, the CDR3 reads TGTGCCAGCAGTGAACAGGGGGAACAGCCCCAGCATTTT. It codes for CASSEQGEQPQHF.